This passage covers 18 T cell receptor beta chains from one sample sequenced in a study of T cell responses to AZD1222 COVID-19 vaccine. Clones were sequenced by immunoSEQ multiplex PCR, and TCRdb holds only the in-frame ones, with some missing. This sample carries 150,000 to 250,000 clones, roughly 92% of them seen once, and the ten largest clones take over 0.95%. Sequenced here: peripheral blood, sampled 28 days after the second AZD1222 dose. The receptors come from an adult who received the AZD1222 COVID-19 vaccine.

This clone was observed a few times. The J gene is TRBJ2-1, the V gene TRBV11-2; TRBD2 might be the D (5 bases). This CDR3 has 15 amino acids. The germline CDR1 and CDR2 sequences are SGHAT and FQNNGV. Trimming removed 8 bases from V and 0 bases from J, with 14 bases in between. CDR3 in amino acids: CASQKLGSSYNEQFF. The CDR3 coding sequence is TGTGCCAGCCAAAAATTGGGGAGCTCCTACAATGAGCAGTTCTTC.

The table lists this clone with a count of one. CDR3: CASSSTGAYEQYF. CDR3 sequence (DNA): TGTGCCAGCAGCAGTACAGGGGCCTACGAGCAGTACTTC. The chain carries TRBV6-2 or TRBV6-3 and TRBJ2-7, with 7 bases lining up with TRBD1. The CDR3 runs 13 residues. Trimming took 6 bases from V and 2 from J; bases not matched to a gene: 4. The germline CDR1 and CDR2 sequences are MNHEY and SVGEGT.

The genes are TRBV11-2 and TRBJ1-1; TRBD1 agrees at 11 bases. The CDR3 loop spans 17 amino acids. Germline CDR1 is SGHAT and CDR2 is FQNNGV. The V and J ends lost 6 bases and 0 bases, in that order; junction bases with no gene match: 9. CDR3 DNA: TGTGCCAGCAGACGCCCGGGACAGGGGGTCCTGAACACTGAAGCTTTCTTT. It codes for CASRRPGQGVLNTEAFF. Full variable domain (remainder filled in from reference TRBV11-2 and TRBJ1-1): EAGVAQSPRYKIIEKRQSVAFWCNPISGHATLYWYQQILGQGPKLLIQFQNNGVVDDSQLPKDRFSAERLKGVDSTLKIQPAKLEDSAVYLCASRRPGQGVLNTEAFFGQGTRLTVV.

The V and J genes are TRBV27 and TRBJ1-1, with D perhaps TRBD1 (6 bases). V lost 5 bases and J 8 bases, leaving 12 bases between the germline ends. This CDR3 spans 12 amino acids. Germline V gene lookup returns CDR1 MNHEY and CDR2 SMNVEV (reference sequence). In nucleotides, the CDR3 is TGTGCCAGCAGTCTACAGGGTTCAGAAGCTTTCTTT. Its protein is CASSLQGSEAFF.

The chain combines TRBV6-5 with TRBJ2-5, with a weak D call TRBD1 (7 bases). V shed 6 bases and J shed 2 bases, with 10 bases lying between them. The CDR3 extends over 13 amino acids. Germline V CDR1 and CDR2: MNHEY, SVGAGI. CDR3 DNA: TGTGCCAGCAGCAGGGGGGCGCAAGAGACCCAGTACTTC. The encoded protein is CASSRGAQETQYF.

This chain connects TRBV3-1 (or the pseudogene TRBV3-2) to TRBJ1-3; D gene uncertain. The CDR3 has 13 residues. Germline V CDR1 and CDR2: LGHDT, YNNKEL (reference sequence). V was cut by 1 base and J by 5 bases, with 6 bases left in between. CDR3 in amino acids: CASSQGTRNTIYF. The CDR3 coding sequence is TGTGCCAGCAGCCAAGGCACGAGAAACACCATATATTTT.

This clone ranks as medium-sized (0.01 to 0.1%). The chain combines TRBV7-3 with TRBJ2-5, with 10 nucleotides matching TRBD2. The junction had 10 bases not matched to a gene; V was cut back by 5 bases and J by 7 bases. The germline V gene encodes CDR1 SGHTA and CDR2 FQGTGA. The CDR3 has 15 amino acids. CDR3 loop: CASSPSGLAMGTQYF. CDR3 coding DNA: TGTGCCAGCAGCCCCTCGGGACTAGCGATGGGGACCCAGTACTTC.

The chain has TRBV9 and TRBJ2-1; D is unresolved. The CDR3 has 18 residues. From germline, CDR1 is SGDLS and CDR2 YYNGEE. Trimming removed 3 bases at V and 0 bases at J, with 19 bases between. CDR3 sequence (DNA): TGTGCCAGCAGCGACTCCCCCTCCGTGCCGCGCTCCTACAATGAGCAGTTCTTC. Residues: CASSDSPSVPRSYNEQFF.

CDR3 sequence (DNA): TGTGCCAGCAGCTGGATGGGACGGCACACCGGGGAGCTGTTTTTT. Its protein is CASSWMGRHTGELFF. The chain has TRBV7-2 and TRBJ2-2, with D tentatively TRBD1 or TRBD2 (5 bases each). CDR3 length equals 15 residues. CDR1 is SGHTA and CDR2 is FQGNSA in the germline V gene. The V and J ends lost 4 bases and 3 bases respectively, with 12 bases between them.

In this sample, this clone turned up a few times. This CDR3 reads CASSSADSSGNTIYF. The CDR3 DNA is TGTGCCAGCAGTTCTGCCGACAGCTCTGGAAACACCATATATTTT. The chain has TRBV6-5 and TRBJ1-3, with D perhaps TRBD1 (5 bases). The CDR3 runs to 15 residues. Germline V CDR1 and CDR2: MNHEY, SVGAGI. The ends were cut back, 4 bases at V and 0 bases at J, with 10 bases in the middle.

The rearrangement uses TRBV18 and TRBJ1-1; D is perhaps TRBD1 (5 bases). Trimming removed 0 bases from V and 4 bases from J, with 9 bases in between. The CDR3 length is 14 residues. Germline loops: CDR1 KGHSH, CDR2 LQKENI. CDR3 bases: TGTGCCAGCTCACCACCCCAGGGTCCCACTGAAGCTTTCTTT. This codes for CASSPPQGPTEAFF.

V and J are TRBV9 and TRBJ1-6; D unclear. Germline V gene sequence: CDR1 SGDLS, CDR2 YYNGEE. Trimming pared 0 bases from V and 9 bases from J, leaving 10 bases between. This CDR3 comprises 14 residues. CDR3 in amino acids: CASSVGGGRSPLHF. The CDR3 coding sequence is TGTGCCAGCAGCGTAGGGGGAGGGCGTTCACCCCTCCACTTT.

The rearrangement uses TRBV4-3 and TRBJ1-2; D not resolved. The CDR3 consists of 14 residues. Germline loops: CDR1 LGHNA, CDR2 YSLEER. Trimming took off 0 bases at V and 8 bases at J, with 13 bases between the two ends. The chain's CDR3 is CASSQEIITGGYTF. The DNA of the CDR3 is TGCGCCAGCAGCCAAGAGATAATTACCGGGGGCTACACCTTC.

This rearrangement joins TRBV19 to TRBJ1-1, with D maybe TRBD1 (5 bases). V lost 7 bases, J lost 1 base, and 13 bases lay in between. Germline CDR1 reads LNHDA; CDR2 reads SQIVND (reference sequence). The CDR3 sequence is 14 residues long. The CDR3 coding sequence is TGTGCCAGTACTCCGGTTGGGGCGAACACTGAAGCTTTCTTT. This codes for CASTPVGANTEAFF.

The chain employs TRBV30 and TRBJ2-2; 12 positions agree with TRBD2. This CDR3 region has 15 residues. The ends lost 2 bases at V and 5 bases at J; junction bases unmatched: 3. The germline CDR1 and CDR2 sequences are GTSNPN and SVGIG (reference sequence). CDR3 amino acids: CAWSPGTSGTGELFF. The CDR3 DNA reads TGTGCCTGGAGTCCCGGGACTAGCGGGACCGGGGAGCTGTTTTTT.

The chain joins TRBV6-4 to TRBJ1-4, with D possibly TRBD1 on 6 matching bases. The CDR3 is 13 amino acids. The germline gives CDR1 MRHNA, CDR2 SNTAGT. V lost 3 bases and J 8 bases, leaving 10 bases between the germline ends. The chain's CDR3 is CASSEARGEKLFF. The CDR3 coding sequence is TGTGCCAGCAGTGAAGCCAGGGGAGAAAAACTGTTTTTT.

This chain connects TRBV11-3 to TRBJ1-1, with D unclear. CDR3 length: 12 residues. Between the trimmed V and J ends, which lost 8 bases and 0 bases, there was a span of 7 bases. The germline gives CDR1 SGHNT, CDR2 YENEEA. The CDR3 reads CASAGMNTEAFF. The CDR3 coding sequence is TGTGCCAGCGCGGGTATGAACACTGAAGCTTTCTTT.

CDR3 sequence: CASSPKSRGEAFF. CDR3 DNA: TGTGCCAGCAGCCCGAAAAGCAGGGGAGAAGCTTTCTTT. This rearrangement joins TRBV3-1 (or the pseudogene TRBV3-2) to TRBJ1-1, with a possible D match to TRBD1 (6 bases). V lost 4 bases to trimming and J lost 8 bases, with 14 bases between them. The CDR3 is 13 amino acids. The germline V gene has CDR1 LGHDT and CDR2 YNNKEL (reference sequence).